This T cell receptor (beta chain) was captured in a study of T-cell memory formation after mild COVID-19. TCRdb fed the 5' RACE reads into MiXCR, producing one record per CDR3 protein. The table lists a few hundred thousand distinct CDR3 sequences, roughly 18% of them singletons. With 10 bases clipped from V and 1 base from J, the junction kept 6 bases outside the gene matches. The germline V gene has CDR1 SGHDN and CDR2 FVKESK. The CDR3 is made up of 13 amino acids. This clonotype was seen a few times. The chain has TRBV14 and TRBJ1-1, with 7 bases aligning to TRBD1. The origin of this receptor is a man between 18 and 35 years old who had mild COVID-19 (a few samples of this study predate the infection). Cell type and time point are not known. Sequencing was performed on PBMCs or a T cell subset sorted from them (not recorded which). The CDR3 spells CATQTGWNTEAFF. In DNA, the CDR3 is TGTGCCACCCAGACAGGGTGGAACACTGAAGCTTTCTTT.